This is a list of T cell receptor beta chains from one sample in a study of CD8 T cells in ankylosing spondylitis. TCRdb re-called the 5' RACE reads with MiXCR, one entry per CDR3 protein. The repertoire holds 250,000 to 350,000 distinct CDR3 sequences, with 20% as singletons. Sequencing input: blood, either unsorted or a sorted T cell fraction (not recorded which). These receptors all stem from a male donor with ankylosing spondylitis or in good health (not recorded which). CDR3s include the opening cysteine and the closing phenylalanine or tryptophan. Fields, in order: clone size, D gene, J gene, V gene, CDR3 DNA, CDR3 protein. The D gene is left open where the match is weak. Not every row has a clone size; where given, it reads once, few, many or a size class.

clone_size: few; d_call: -; j_call: TRBJ1-5; v_call: TRBV29-1; cdr3_nt: TGCAGCGTTCAAGGGAATAGCAATCAGCCCCAGCATTTT; cdr3_aa: CSVQGNSNQPQHF
clone_size: -; d_call: -; j_call: TRBJ2-3; v_call: TRBV21-1; cdr3_nt: TGTGCCAGCAGCAAATGGGACAGGGGTCCACTAATAGTCACAGATACGCAGTATTTT; cdr3_aa: CASSKWDRGPLIVTDTQYF
clone_size: few; d_call: TRBD1; j_call: TRBJ1-1; v_call: TRBV5-1; cdr3_nt: TGCGCCAGCAGCTTGGCGGCAGGGGGTCCGAACACTGAAGCTTTCTTT; cdr3_aa: CASSLAAGGPNTEAFF
clone_size: few; d_call: -; j_call: TRBJ1-2; v_call: TRBV12-3/TRBV12-4; cdr3_nt: TGTGCCAGCTTTCTACCAGGATCTACTAACTATGGCTACACCTTC; cdr3_aa: CASFLPGSTNYGYTF
clone_size: -; d_call: -; j_call: TRBJ2-2; v_call: TRBV12-3/TRBV12-4; cdr3_nt: TGTGCCAGCAGCTTCCAAGTGGTCGGGGAGCTGTTTTTT; cdr3_aa: CASSFQVVGELFF
clone_size: few; d_call: -; j_call: TRBJ2-3; v_call: TRBV5-1; cdr3_nt: TGCGCCAGCAGCTTGGATGGGGTAAGGGCAGGAGATACGCAGTATTTT; cdr3_aa: CASSLDGVRAGDTQYF
clone_size: many; d_call: TRBD1; j_call: TRBJ2-5; v_call: TRBV29-1; cdr3_nt: TGCAGCGTTGAAATGGGGACAGTCCAAGAGACCCAGTACTTC; cdr3_aa: CSVEMGTVQETQYF
clone_size: -; d_call: -; j_call: TRBJ1-6; v_call: TRBV7-9; cdr3_nt: TGTGCCAGCACCTCGGGGCTTTCACCCCTCCACTTT; cdr3_aa: CASTSGLSPLHF
clone_size: -; d_call: -; j_call: TRBJ1-4; v_call: TRBV28; cdr3_nt: TGTGCCAGCAGTGTTGGGGACTTACGGGAAAAACTGTTTTTT; cdr3_aa: CASSVGDLREKLFF
clone_size: -; d_call: TRBD1; j_call: TRBJ1-2; v_call: TRBV29-1; cdr3_nt: TGCAGCGTTGTTGGACAGGTGAAAGTTGGTGGCTACACCTTC; cdr3_aa: CSVVGQVKVGGYTF
clone_size: few; d_call: -; j_call: TRBJ2-5; v_call: TRBV3-1; cdr3_nt: TGTGCCAGCAGCCAAGCTAAGAGCCAGAGCCAACAAGAGACCCAGTACTTC; cdr3_aa: CASSQAKSQSQQETQYF
clone_size: -; d_call: -; j_call: TRBJ2-2; v_call: TRBV3-1; cdr3_nt: TGTGTCAGCAGCCAAGATCTAGCTAGCGCGAACACCGTGGAGCTGTTTTTT; cdr3_aa: CVSSQDLASANTVELFF
clone_size: few; d_call: -; j_call: TRBJ2-1; v_call: TRBV9; cdr3_nt: TGTGCCAGCAGCGTAGGCAGATTTTCGGACGACTACAATGAGCAGTTCTTC; cdr3_aa: CASSVGRFSDDYNEQFF
clone_size: many; d_call: -; j_call: TRBJ1-5; v_call: TRBV9; cdr3_nt: TGTGCCAGCAGCGTAGCAGGGAACCAGCCCCAGCATTTT; cdr3_aa: CASSVAGNQPQHF
clone_size: few; d_call: TRBD2; j_call: TRBJ2-5; v_call: TRBV5-4; cdr3_nt: TGTGCCAGCAGCGTGACTAGCGGCCAAGAGACCCAGTACTTC; cdr3_aa: CASSVTSGQETQYF
clone_size: -; d_call: -; j_call: TRBJ2-2; v_call: TRBV5-1; cdr3_nt: TGCGCCAGCAGCCCGGGACACACGAACACCGGGGAGCTGTTTTTT; cdr3_aa: CASSPGHTNTGELFF
clone_size: many; d_call: -; j_call: TRBJ1-6; v_call: TRBV15; cdr3_nt: TGTGCCACCAGCAGAGATAAGGGCCCGTCGACCCTCCACTTT; cdr3_aa: CATSRDKGPSTLHF
clone_size: few; d_call: TRBD2; j_call: TRBJ2-1; v_call: TRBV6-5; cdr3_nt: TGTGCCAGCAGTTACTTAAACCCTTCTAGCGGGAGTTACAATGAGCAGTTCTTC; cdr3_aa: CASSYLNPSSGSYNEQFF
clone_size: -; d_call: -; j_call: TRBJ2-1; v_call: TRBV3-1; cdr3_nt: TGTGCCAGCAGCCACGGGGATCGGCGGCCTTACAATGAGCAGTTCTTC; cdr3_aa: CASSHGDRRPYNEQFF
clone_size: few; d_call: TRBD2; j_call: TRBJ2-3; v_call: TRBV7-6; cdr3_nt: TGTGCCAGCAGCTTATCTAGCGGGTTCACAGATACGCAGTATTTT; cdr3_aa: CASSLSSGFTDTQYF
clone_size: few; d_call: -; j_call: TRBJ2-3; v_call: TRBV5-5; cdr3_nt: TGTGCCAGCACTTCTTATGGCGGGGAGAAAGATACGCAGTATTTT; cdr3_aa: CASTSYGGEKDTQYF
clone_size: few; d_call: -; j_call: TRBJ1-2; v_call: TRBV20-1; cdr3_nt: TGCAGTGCTAGAGATCATGGGGTGGAAGGCTACACCTTC; cdr3_aa: CSARDHGVEGYTF
clone_size: -; d_call: TRBD1; j_call: TRBJ1-2; v_call: TRBV18; cdr3_nt: TGTGCCAGCTCACCAGAGACAGGGTTTGCTAACTATGGCTACACCTTC; cdr3_aa: CASSPETGFANYGYTF
clone_size: -; d_call: TRBD1; j_call: TRBJ1-5; v_call: TRBV28; cdr3_nt: TGTGCCAGCACCTTGACAGGGGGCGACAATCAGCCCCAGCATTTT; cdr3_aa: CASTLTGGDNQPQHF
clone_size: many; d_call: -; j_call: TRBJ2-1; v_call: TRBV7-2; cdr3_nt: TGTGCCAGCAGCTTAGCTAACTATCCAGGCACCAGAGCGAGGTACAATGAGCAGTTCTTC; cdr3_aa: CASSLANYPGTRARYNEQFF
clone_size: few; d_call: TRBD2; j_call: TRBJ2-5; v_call: TRBV9; cdr3_nt: TGTGCCAGCAGCGTTGGAGCTAGCGGGGAGGGTCGGGAGACCCAGTACTTC; cdr3_aa: CASSVGASGEGRETQYF
clone_size: -; d_call: -; j_call: TRBJ1-1; v_call: TRBV9; cdr3_nt: TGTGCCAGCAGCGTAGCTACCGAGTTGGGCACTGAAGCTTTCTTT; cdr3_aa: CASSVATELGTEAFF
clone_size: few; d_call: -; j_call: TRBJ2-5; v_call: TRBV5-5; cdr3_nt: TGTGCCAGCAGCCCGAGCCTAGGGGAGACCCAGTACTTC; cdr3_aa: CASSPSLGETQYF
clone_size: many; d_call: -; j_call: TRBJ1-3; v_call: TRBV6-1; cdr3_nt: TGTGCCAGCAGTGATGCCGCAGGGGTAGGAAACACCATATATTTT; cdr3_aa: CASSDAAGVGNTIYF
clone_size: few; d_call: -; j_call: TRBJ2-2; v_call: TRBV12-3/TRBV12-4; cdr3_nt: TGTGCCAGCAGTTCAGGGGAGTCCGGGGAGCTGTTTTTT; cdr3_aa: CASSSGESGELFF
clone_size: -; d_call: TRBD1; j_call: TRBJ1-1; v_call: TRBV6-5; cdr3_nt: TGTGCCAGCAGTTTGGGACAGGGGGCGAACACTGAAGCTTTCTTT; cdr3_aa: CASSLGQGANTEAFF
clone_size: many; d_call: -; j_call: TRBJ1-1; v_call: TRBV6-2/TRBV6-3; cdr3_nt: TGTGCCAGCAGTTACCGGACAGCCGAAGCTTTCTTT; cdr3_aa: CASSYRTAEAFF
clone_size: -; d_call: -; j_call: TRBJ2-3; v_call: TRBV5-1; cdr3_nt: TGCGCCAGCAGCTTGGACACACCAACAGATACGCAGTATTTT; cdr3_aa: CASSLDTPTDTQYF
clone_size: -; d_call: TRBD2; j_call: TRBJ2-2; v_call: TRBV7-8; cdr3_nt: TGTGCCAGCACCAGGCTAGCGGGAGGGCGAGGCACCGGGGAGCTGTTTTTT; cdr3_aa: CASTRLAGGRGTGELFF
clone_size: few; d_call: -; j_call: TRBJ2-6; v_call: TRBV6-4; cdr3_nt: TGTGCCAGCAGTAGGACTCAGGGCGGTTCTGGGGCCAACGTCCTGACTTTC; cdr3_aa: CASSRTQGGSGANVLTF
clone_size: -; d_call: -; j_call: TRBJ2-3; v_call: TRBV7-2; cdr3_nt: TGTGCCAGCAGCCAAGATTCCTCGGGCACAGATACGCAGTATTTT; cdr3_aa: CASSQDSSGTDTQYF
clone_size: -; d_call: -; j_call: TRBJ2-5; v_call: TRBV27; cdr3_nt: TGTGCCAGCAGTTTGGTGGGGGGGCGAGGGACCCAGTACTTC; cdr3_aa: CASSLVGGRGTQYF
clone_size: -; d_call: TRBD1; j_call: TRBJ1-6; v_call: TRBV5-1; cdr3_nt: TGCGCCAGCAGCCCTAACAGGGGCCCCCAGGGAACCCTCCACTTT; cdr3_aa: CASSPNRGPQGTLHF
clone_size: once; d_call: -; j_call: TRBJ1-4; v_call: TRBV7-9; cdr3_nt: TGTGCCAGCAGCGGCGACAGAGCAACTAATGAAAAACTGTTTTTT; cdr3_aa: CASSGDRATNEKLFF
clone_size: few; d_call: -; j_call: TRBJ1-5; v_call: TRBV20-1; cdr3_nt: TGCAGTGCTAGCCTCTCCCCAAGGGAGCCCCAGCATTTT; cdr3_aa: CSASLSPREPQHF
clone_size: once; d_call: -; j_call: TRBJ1-1; v_call: TRBV28; cdr3_nt: TGTGCGATCGAGGGATTGAACACTGAAGCTTTCTTT; cdr3_aa: CAIEGLNTEAFF
clone_size: many; d_call: TRBD1; j_call: TRBJ1-6; v_call: TRBV7-3; cdr3_nt: TGTGCCAGCAGCCCCGCTTTTCCGGGACAGGGCCGGAATTATAATTCACCCCTCCACTTT; cdr3_aa: CASSPAFPGQGRNYNSPLHF
clone_size: -; d_call: -; j_call: TRBJ2-3; v_call: TRBV29-1; cdr3_nt: TGCAGCGCTGGGCGGGTTACAGATACGCAGTATTTT; cdr3_aa: CSAGRVTDTQYF
clone_size: -; d_call: -; j_call: TRBJ2-1; v_call: TRBV19; cdr3_nt: TGTGCCAGTAGTCTCCGTTGGGGGGGGGCCGACAATGAGCAGTTCTTC; cdr3_aa: CASSLRWGGADNEQFF
clone_size: few; d_call: TRBD2; j_call: TRBJ2-3; v_call: TRBV5-5; cdr3_nt: TGTGCCAGCAGCTTGGGGACTAGCTTTAGCACAGATACGCAGTATTTT; cdr3_aa: CASSLGTSFSTDTQYF